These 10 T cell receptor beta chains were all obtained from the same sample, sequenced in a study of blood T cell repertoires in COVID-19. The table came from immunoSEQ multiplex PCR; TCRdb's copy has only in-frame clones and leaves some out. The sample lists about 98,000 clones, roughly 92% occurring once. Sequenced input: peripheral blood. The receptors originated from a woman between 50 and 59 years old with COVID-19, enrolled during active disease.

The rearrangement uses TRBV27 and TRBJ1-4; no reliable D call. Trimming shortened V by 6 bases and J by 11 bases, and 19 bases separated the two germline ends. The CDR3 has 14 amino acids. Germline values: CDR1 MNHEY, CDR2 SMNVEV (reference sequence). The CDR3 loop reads CASRVSPASGKLFF. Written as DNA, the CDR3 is TGTGCCAGCAGGGTTTCCCCAGCGTCGGGGAAACTGTTTTTT.

The CDR3 DNA is TGTGCCAGTTCGGGGCGGGGGTTTAGTAGCACAGATACGCAGTATTTT. It encodes CASSGRGFSSTDTQYF. The V gene is TRBV19, the J gene TRBJ2-3; 7 bases match TRBD2. With 8 bases clipped from V and 0 bases from J, the junction kept 11 bases outside the gene matches. CDR3 length equals 16 residues. Per the germline V gene, CDR1 is LNHDA and CDR2 is SQIVND (reference sequence).

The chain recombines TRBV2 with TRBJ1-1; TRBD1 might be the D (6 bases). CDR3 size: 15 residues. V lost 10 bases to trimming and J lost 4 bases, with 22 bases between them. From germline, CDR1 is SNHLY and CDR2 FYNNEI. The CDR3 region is CAIVGGAGLSTEAFF. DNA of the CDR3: TGTGCCATCGTCGGGGGGGCAGGGCTGAGCACTGAAGCTTTCTTT. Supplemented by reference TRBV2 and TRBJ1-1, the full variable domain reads EPEVTQTPSHQVTQMGQEVILRCVPISNHLYFYWYRQILGQKVEFLVSFYNNEISEKSEIFDDQFSVERPDGSNFTLKIRSTKLEDSAMYFCAIVGGAGLSTEAFFGQGTRLTVV.

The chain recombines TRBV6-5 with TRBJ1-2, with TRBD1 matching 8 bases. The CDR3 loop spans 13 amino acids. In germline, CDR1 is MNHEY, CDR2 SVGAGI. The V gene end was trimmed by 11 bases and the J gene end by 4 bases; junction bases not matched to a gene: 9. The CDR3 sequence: CACRTGNSYGYTF. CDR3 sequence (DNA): TGTGCCTGCCGGACAGGGAATAGCTATGGCTACACCTTC.

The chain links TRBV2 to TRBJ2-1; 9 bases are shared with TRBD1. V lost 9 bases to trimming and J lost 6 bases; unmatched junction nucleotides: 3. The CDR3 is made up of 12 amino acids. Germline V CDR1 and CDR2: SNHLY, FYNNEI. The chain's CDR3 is CARQTGGNEQFF. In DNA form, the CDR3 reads TGTGCCAGGCAGACAGGGGGCAATGAGCAGTTCTTC.

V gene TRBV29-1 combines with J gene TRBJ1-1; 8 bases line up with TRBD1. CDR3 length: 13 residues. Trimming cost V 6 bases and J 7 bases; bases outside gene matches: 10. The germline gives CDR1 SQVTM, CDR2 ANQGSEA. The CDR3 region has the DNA TGCAGCGTCGGACAGGGATCGGGGGGTGAAGCTTTCTTT. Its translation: CSVGQGSGGEAFF. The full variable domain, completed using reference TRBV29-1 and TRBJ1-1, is SAVISQKPSRDICQRGTSLTIQCQVDSQVTMMFWYRQQPGQSLTLIATANQGSEATYESGFVIDKFPISRPNLTFSTLTVSNMSPEDSSIYLCSVGQGSGGEAFFGQGTRLTVV.

The CDR3 here is CASSQSLGVYTEAFF. The CDR3 region has the DNA TGCGCCAGCAGTCAATCGCTAGGGGTTTACACTGAAGCTTTCTTT. V and J are TRBV23-1 and TRBJ1-1, with a tentative D call TRBD1 (5 bases). TRBV23-1 is assigned to the ORF class and has an uncertain function. V lost 0 bases, J lost 3 bases, and 11 bases lay in between. This CDR3 has 15 residues.

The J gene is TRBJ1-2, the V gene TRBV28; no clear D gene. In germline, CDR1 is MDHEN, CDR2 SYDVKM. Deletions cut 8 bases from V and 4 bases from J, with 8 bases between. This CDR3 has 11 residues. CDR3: CASHSLYGYTF. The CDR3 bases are TGTGCCAGCCATAGTCTCTATGGCTACACCTTC.

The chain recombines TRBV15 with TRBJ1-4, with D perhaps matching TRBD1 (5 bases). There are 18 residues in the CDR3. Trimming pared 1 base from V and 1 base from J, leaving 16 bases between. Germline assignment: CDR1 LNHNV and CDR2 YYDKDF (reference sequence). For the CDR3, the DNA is TGTGCCACCAGCAGAGCCGCACCGACCAGGGTAACTAATGAAAAACTGTTTTTT. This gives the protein CATSRAAPTRVTNEKLFF.

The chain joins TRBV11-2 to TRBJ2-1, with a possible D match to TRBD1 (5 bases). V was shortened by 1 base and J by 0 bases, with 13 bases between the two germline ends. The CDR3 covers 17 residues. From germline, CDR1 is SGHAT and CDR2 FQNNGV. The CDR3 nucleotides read TGTGCCAGCAGCTTAGTGACGGGCGACAGCTCCTACAATGAGCAGTTCTTC. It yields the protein CASSLVTGDSSYNEQFF.